A selection of T cell receptor beta chains follows, all from one sample in a study of neoadjuvant anti-PD-1 for oral cavity cancer. Sequencing used immunoSEQ multiplex PCR; TCRdb keeps in-frame clones, though not all of them. The profile shows 13,000 to 15,000 clones, 60% to 70% of them singletons. Here the sequenced sample was PBMCs, taken before nivolumab (anti-PD-1) treatment. Source of these receptors: a person aged 35 to 85 with oral cavity squamous cell carcinoma. The CDR3 runs from the conserved cysteine through the conserved F or W. The D gene is left open where the match is weak. Some rows have no size entry. The others give once, few or many, or a class for an expanded clone.

clone size	J gene	V gene	D gene	CDR3 DNA	CDR3 protein
.	TRBJ2-3	TRBV30	.	TGTGCCTCCCAGCCTTTTACAGATACGCAGTATTTT	CASQPFTDTQYF
.	TRBJ1-1	TRBV5-1	.	TGCGCCAGTAATCTCAGGGGCGGTGGGAACACTGAAGCTTTCTTT	CASNLRGGGNTEAFF
.	TRBJ2-5	TRBV14	.	TGTGCCAGCAGCCAAATCACCTTGGACAGAAAAGAGACCCAGTACTTC	CASSQITLDRKETQYF
.	TRBJ1-3	TRBV2	.	TGTGCCAGCCTTCGGGGAATAGGTGGAAACACCATATATTTT	CASLRGIGGNTIYF
.	TRBJ1-2	TRBV19	TRBD1	TGTGCCAGTAGTATGGTTGGGCGGAGGGGGCGCTACTATGGCTACACCTTC	CASSMVGRRGRYYGYTF
.	TRBJ2-1	TRBV7-6	.	TGTGCCAGCAGCTTAGCGGGGGGGCGGAATGAGCAGTTCTTC	CASSLAGGRNEQFF
.	TRBJ1-6	TRBV13	.	TGTGCCAGCAGCACCGCGGGGGGGGACTCACCCCTCCACTTT	CASSTAGGDSPLHF
.	TRBJ2-2	TRBV9	TRBD1	TGTGCCAGCAGCGTAGCAGGGGGCTACACCGGGGAGCTGTTTTTT	CASSVAGGYTGELFF
.	TRBJ2-7	TRBV10-3	.	TGTGCCATCAGTGAGTCGGACAGCTCCTACGAGCAGTACTTC	CAISESDSSYEQYF
.	TRBJ2-6	TRBV27	TRBD1	TGTGCCAGCAGAGACAGGGGGGTTCTCTCTGGGGCCAACGTCCTGACTTTC	CASRDRGVLSGANVLTF
.	TRBJ1-1	TRBV27	TRBD1	TGTGCCAGCAGTTCGTGGACAGGGGTCATGAACACTGAAGCTTTCTTT	CASSSWTGVMNTEAFF
.	TRBJ1-5	TRBV5-6	.	TGTGCCAGCAGCTTGGACGGTAGCAATCAGCCCCAGCATTTT	CASSLDGSNQPQHF
.	TRBJ1-4	TRBV7-6	.	TGTGCCAGCAGCCCCTTAGACGGCGAAAAACTGTTTTTT	CASSPLDGEKLFF
.	TRBJ2-1	TRBV7-7	.	TGTGCCAGCAGCTTAGTTGAAGGCCGCGGTGAGCAGTTCTTC	CASSLVEGRGEQFF
.	TRBJ1-1	TRBV19	TRBD1	TGTGCCAGTTATTACAGGGGGAGCATGAACACTGAAGCTTTCTTT	CASYYRGSMNTEAFF
.	TRBJ1-1	TRBV6-6	.	TGTGCCAGCAGCCACGACAGGAGGGTCGGGGAAGCTTTCTTT	CASSHDRRVGEAFF
.	TRBJ1-1	TRBV7-9	.	TGTGCCAGCAGCTTAGGAGTCCTAGGCAGGTCGAACACTGAAGCTTTCTTT	CASSLGVLGRSNTEAFF
few	TRBJ1-2	TRBV29-1	TRBD1	TGCAGCGTTGCGGACAGGATTTATGGCTACACCTTC	CSVADRIYGYTF
.	TRBJ1-3	TRBV5-1	.	TGCGCCCCTCGTGGCGGAAACACCATATATTTT	CAPRGGNTIYF
.	TRBJ1-2	TRBV7-8	.	TGTGCCAGCAGCTTAGGGCTGGGAGGAGGGGGCACCTTC	CASSLGLGGGGTF
few	TRBJ1-1	TRBV6-1	.	TGTGCCAGCAGTGGGTTGTTTAACACTGAAGCTTTCTTT	CASSGLFNTEAFF
.	TRBJ1-1	TRBV6-1	.	TGTGCCAGCAGTGGGGGTCCTGAGCGGGGAACTGAAGCTTTCTTT	CASSGGPERGTEAFF
.	TRBJ2-6	TRBV27	.	TGTGCCAGCAGTTTATGGGGGAGCTCTGGGGCCAACGTCCTGACTTTC	CASSLWGSSGANVLTF
few	TRBJ2-5	TRBV19	.	TGTGCCAGTAGCAGGGGGAGGTGGGAGACCCAGTACTTC	CASSRGRWETQYF
few	TRBJ2-7	TRBV2	.	TGTGCCAGCAGTGAAACGGGTTATTCGGGTTACGAGCAGTACTTC	CASSETGYSGYEQYF
.	TRBJ1-2	TRBV7-9	.	TGTGCCAGCAGCGAGGACAGTTATGGCTACACCTTC	CASSEDSYGYTF
few	TRBJ2-2	TRBV10-3	.	TGTGCCATCAGTGAGACATCAGGGACCGGGGAGCTGTTTTTT	CAISETSGTGELFF
few	TRBJ2-7	TRBV5-4	TRBD1	TGTGCCAGCAGCTTTGGGGACAGGAACTACGAGCAGTACTTC	CASSFGDRNYEQYF
.	TRBJ2-2	TRBV2	.	TGTGCCAGCAGTCCCGTCACCGGGGAGCTGTTTTTT	CASSPVTGELFF
.	TRBJ2-2	TRBV14	TRBD2	TGTGCCAGCAGCCCACCCGGCGGGAGGGCAGGGGAGCTGTTTTTT	CASSPPGGRAGELFF